Following are 6 T cell receptor beta chains from one sample sequenced in a study of PD-L1 blockade in urothelial cancer. Clones were sequenced by immunoSEQ multiplex PCR, and TCRdb holds only the in-frame ones, with some missing. The data contain approximately 100,000 clones, approximately 85% of them singletons. This specimen was PBMCs, taken around atezolizumab (anti-PD-L1) treatment. These receptors were taken from a man aged 50-60 years with urothelial cancer.

In its sample, this clone was seen a few times. The V and J genes are TRBV5-4 and TRBJ1-4; 10 bases are shared with TRBD1. The CDR3 spans 15 residues. Trimming cost V 0 bases and J 6 bases; bases outside gene matches: 2. Germline CDR1 SGHNT, CDR2 YYREEE (reference sequence). The DNA of the CDR3 is TGTGCCAGCAGCTTGGGAGGACAGGGGGATGAAAAACTGTTTTTT. Translated: CASSLGGQGDEKLFF.

The rearrangement joins TRBV27 to TRBJ2-3, with 10 positions matching TRBD1. The CDR3 has 17 amino acids. Germline CDR1 MNHEY, CDR2 SMNVEV (reference sequence). The J segment lost 4 bases and the V segment lost 5 bases, leaving 12 bases of the junction unmatched. This chain's CDR3 is CASSDRPGQGSADTQYF. In DNA, the CDR3 is TGTGCCAGCAGTGACCGACCGGGACAGGGGTCGGCAGATACGCAGTATTTT.

This chain links TRBV7-8 with TRBJ1-1, with 7 bases aligning to TRBD1. V shed 1 base, J shed 2 bases, and the junction held 4 bases outside the gene matches. Germline V CDR1 and CDR2: SGHVS, FQNEAQ. CDR3 length: 15 residues. The CDR3 is CASSLERTGNTEAFF. In nucleotides, the CDR3 is TGTGCCAGCAGCTTAGAGAGGACAGGAAACACTGAAGCTTTCTTT.

The chain carries TRBV27 and TRBJ1-2, with a weak D call TRBD1 (5 bases). V gave up 2 bases and J gave up 9 bases, with 13 bases separating them. The CDR3 covers 13 residues. In germline, CDR1 is MNHEY, CDR2 SMNVEV (reference sequence). CDR3 nucleotide sequence: TGTGCCAGCAGTTTAGCCTTCGGGGGACGCTACACCTTC. As protein: CASSLAFGGRYTF.

This chain connects TRBV7-8 to TRBJ2-1, with 8 bases fitting TRBD2. CDR1 and CDR2 from the germline V gene are SGHVS and FQNEAQ. This CDR3 region has 14 residues. Trimming cost V 8 bases and J 7 bases; bases outside gene matches: 10. CDR3 DNA: TGTGCCAGCGGAAGAGCGGGAGTGGGAAATGAGCAGTTCTTC. Protein product: CASGRAGVGNEQFF.

This chain links TRBV30 with TRBJ1-1; D gene uncertain. V dropped 0 bases and J dropped 9 bases, with 14 bases sitting between them. Germline CDR1 is GTSNPN and CDR2 is SVGIG (reference sequence). The CDR3 totals 13 residues. CDR3 nucleotides: TGTGCCTGGAGTGTACCTCCCACAATTCAAGCTTTCTTT. Translation gives CAWSVPPTIQAFF.